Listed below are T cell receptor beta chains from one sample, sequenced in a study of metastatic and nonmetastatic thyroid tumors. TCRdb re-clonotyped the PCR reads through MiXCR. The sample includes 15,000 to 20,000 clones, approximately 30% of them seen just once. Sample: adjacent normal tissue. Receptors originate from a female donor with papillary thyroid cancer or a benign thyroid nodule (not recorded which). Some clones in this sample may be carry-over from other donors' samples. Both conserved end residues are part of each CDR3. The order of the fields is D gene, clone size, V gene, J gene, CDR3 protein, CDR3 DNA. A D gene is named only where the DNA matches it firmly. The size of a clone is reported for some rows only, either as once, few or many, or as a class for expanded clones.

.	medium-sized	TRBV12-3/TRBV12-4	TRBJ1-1	CASSFSGALNTEAFF	TGTGCCAGCAGCTTTTCTGGGGCCCTGAACACTGAAGCTTTCTTT
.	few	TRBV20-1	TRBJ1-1	CSARDPADRNTEAFF	TGCAGTGCTAGAGATCCGGCAGATAGGAACACTGAAGCTTTCTTT
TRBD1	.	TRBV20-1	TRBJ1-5	CSARDRGTAGQPQHF	TGCAGTGCTAGAGACAGGGGGACCGCCGGTCAGCCCCAGCATTTT
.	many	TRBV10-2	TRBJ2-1	CASSVSLNEQFF	TGCGCCAGCAGTGTCAGTCTGAATGAGCAGTTCTTC
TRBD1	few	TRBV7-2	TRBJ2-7	CASSWGQGGAYEQYF	TGTGCCAGCAGCTGGGGACAGGGAGGGGCCTACGAGCAGTACTTC
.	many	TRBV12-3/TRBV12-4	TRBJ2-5	CASSKADQETQYF	TGTGCCAGCAGTAAGGCCGACCAAGAGACCCAGTACTTC
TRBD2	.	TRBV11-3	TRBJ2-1	CASSLGLGSGRAPRDEQFF	TGTGCCAGCAGCTTAGGGTTGGGTAGCGGGCGGGCCCCTCGGGATGAGCAGTTCTTC
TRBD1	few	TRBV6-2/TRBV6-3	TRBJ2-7	CASSYRDRSDEQYF	TGTGCCAGCAGTTACCGGGACAGGTCGGACGAGCAGTACTTC
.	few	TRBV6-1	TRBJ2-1	CASSGVADYNEQFF	TGTGCCAGCAGCGGAGTAGCGGATTACAATGAGCAGTTCTTC
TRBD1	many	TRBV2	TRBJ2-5	CASSGTGSGETQYF	TGTGCCAGCAGTGGGACAGGTTCGGGGGAGACCCAGTACTTC
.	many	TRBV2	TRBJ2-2	CASSETGSGELFF	TGTGCCAGCAGTGAAACAGGGTCCGGGGAGCTGTTTTTT
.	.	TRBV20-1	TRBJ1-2	CSAEESNYGYTF	TGCAGTGCGGAGGAAAGCAACTATGGCTACACCTTC
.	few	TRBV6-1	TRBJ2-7	CASTGGGGEQYF	TGTGCCAGCACCGGAGGTGGGGGCGAGCAGTACTTC